Shown below are 32 T cell receptor beta chains from a single sample sequenced in a study of blood T cell repertoires in COVID-19. The assay was immunoSEQ multiplex PCR, and TCRdb's table has in-frame clones only and misses some. Counted here are fewer than 200,000 clones, approximately 90% occurring once; the ten biggest clones make up about 0.95%. The sample taken for sequencing was peripheral blood. The receptors come from a woman aged 18-29 years who had recovered from COVID-19.

The rearrangement uses TRBV5-4 and TRBJ2-3; 7 bases are shared with TRBD1. V shed 4 bases, J shed 0 bases, and the junction held 5 bases outside the gene matches. The CDR3 consists of 15 residues. Germline assignment: CDR1 SGHNT and CDR2 YYREEE (reference sequence). CDR3 in amino acids: CASSTRQGSTDTQYF. CDR3 nucleotides: TGTGCCAGCAGCACAAGACAGGGAAGCACAGATACGCAGTATTTT. Based on the CDR3 plus reference TRBV5-4 and TRBJ2-3, the full variable domain is ETGVTQSPTHLIKTRGQQVTLRCSSQSGHNTVSWYQQALGQGPQFIFQYYREEENGRGNFPPRFSGLQFPNYSSELNVNALELDDSALYLCASSTRQGSTDTQYFGPGTRLTVL.

The chain couples TRBV5-1 to TRBJ2-2; D is ambiguous. With 4 bases removed from V and 0 bases from J, the gap between germline ends came to 4 bases. Germline V gives CDR1 SGHRS, CDR2 YFSETQ. The CDR3 consists of 13 residues. CDR3 residues: CASSPANTGELFF. The CDR3, as DNA: TGCGCCAGCAGCCCCGCGAACACCGGGGAGCTGTTTTTT.

Comments on this clone: Its ends do not fully match the called genes, so a read error is possible. The J gene is TRBJ2-7, the V gene TRBV12-5, with 7 bases lining up with TRBD1. This CDR3 region has 14 residues. Looked up from germline, CDR1 is LGHNT and CDR2 is FRNRAP. CDR3 nucleotides: TGTGCTAGTGGATATCCGGGACAGTCCTATGAGCAGTACTTC. Translation gives CASGYPGQSYEQYF.

This clone showed up just once. V is TRBV7-9 and J is TRBJ1-1, with unresolved D. The CDR3 consists of 14 residues. Germline CDR1 is SEHNR and CDR2 is FQNEAQ (reference sequence). Trimming shortened V by 1 base and J by 2 bases, and 8 bases separated the two germline ends. DNA for the CDR3: TGTGCCAGCAGCTTAGTTTTCAGTAACACTGAAGCTTTCTTT. Protein sequence: CASSLVFSNTEAFF.

The V and J genes are TRBV6-2 or TRBV6-3 and TRBJ2-7; no clear D gene. Trimming stripped 2 bases from V and 3 bases from J, with 11 bases between. CDR1 is MNHEY, CDR2 SVGEGT, per germline. This CDR3 has 14 amino acids. DNA for the CDR3: TGTGCCAGCAGTTACGCGGCGGTTGACTACGAGCAGTACTTC. This codes for CASSYAAVDYEQYF.

The gene calls are TRBV4-1 and TRBJ2-7, with D perhaps matching TRBD1 (5 bases). Germline V CDR1 and CDR2: MGHRA, YSYEKL. This CDR3 comprises 13 residues. With 1 base removed from V and 3 bases from J, the gap between germline ends came to 7 bases. In nucleotides, the CDR3 is TGCGCCAGCAGCCAAGTGCAGGGCTACGAGCAGTACTTC. Its translation: CASSQVQGYEQYF.

This clone occurred once. The chain is built from TRBV7-2 and TRBJ2-3; 7 nucleotides align to TRBD2. V dropped 0 bases and J dropped 4; count of bases not matched to a gene: 4. Germline values: CDR1 SGHTA, CDR2 FQGNSA. This CDR3 contains 15 residues. CDR3 sequence reads: CASSLADAGADTQYF. CDR3 nucleotides: TGTGCCAGCAGCTTAGCGGACGCGGGAGCAGATACGCAGTATTTT. The full variable domain, completed using reference TRBV7-2 and TRBJ2-3, is GAGVSQSPSNKVTEKGKDVELRCDPISGHTALYWYRQSLGQGLEFLIYFQGNSAPDKSGLPSDRFSAERTGGSVSTLTIQRTQQEDSAVYLCASSLADAGADTQYFGPGTRLTVL.

This clone occurred a few times. The chain couples TRBV5-1 to TRBJ2-1; D is undetermined. This CDR3 region has 15 residues. Germline values: CDR1 SGHRS, CDR2 YFSETQ. The V end lost 0 bases, the J end lost 5 bases, and 12 bases lay between the germline ends. In nucleotides, the CDR3 is TGCGCCAGCAGCTTGGATGTACGGTACGACAATGAGCAGTTCTTC. It is translated as CASSLDVRYDNEQFF.

The chain recombines TRBV4-3 with TRBJ1-6; TRBD1 is a possible D gene (6 bases). Trimming shortened V by 3 bases and J by 3 bases, and 9 bases separated the two germline ends. Looked up from germline, CDR1 is LGHNA and CDR2 is YSLEER. The CDR3 contains 15 residues. Written as DNA, the CDR3 is TGCGCCAGCAGCCAGGACAGCTACTATAATTCACCCCTCCACTTT. It codes for CASSQDSYYNSPLHF.

V is TRBV4-1 and J is TRBJ2-5; 9 positions match TRBD2. CDR1 is MGHRA, CDR2 YSYEKL, per germline. This CDR3 has 16 residues. The V and J ends lost 0 bases and 2 bases, in that order; junction bases with no gene match: 4. CDR3: CASSQDQLAGQETQYF. The CDR3 DNA reads TGCGCCAGCAGCCAAGATCAACTAGCGGGTCAAGAGACCCAGTACTTC.

This rearrangement joins TRBV3-1 (or the pseudogene TRBV3-2) to TRBJ2-7, with 9 bases that match TRBD2. CDR3 size: 14 residues. Germline CDR1 LGHDT, CDR2 YNNKEL (reference sequence). V gave up 3 bases and J gave up 3 bases; unmatched junction bases: 3. CDR3 sequence (DNA): TGTGCCAGCAGCCAGCGGGGGGGCGACTACGAGCAGTACTTC. Its translation: CASSQRGGDYEQYF.

The chain couples TRBV7-8 to TRBJ2-3; a possible D gene is TRBD2 (7 bases). Trimming removed 6 bases at V and 2 bases at J, with 27 bases between. The CDR3 is made up of 19 amino acids. The germline CDR1 and CDR2 sequences are SGHVS and FQNEAQ. CDR3 nucleotides: TGTGCCAGCAGAGGGGGGTTTGTGGCTAGCGGTCTGCTCACAGATACGCAGTATTTT. Translated: CASRGGFVASGLLTDTQYF.

This clone was recorded only once. The chain carries TRBV15 and TRBJ1-4; tentatively, D is TRBD1 (6 bases). The CDR3 runs to 16 residues. Germline V gene lookup returns CDR1 LNHNV and CDR2 YYDKDF (reference sequence). V was shortened by 5 bases and J by 10 bases, with 23 bases between the two germline ends. The CDR3 DNA reads TGTGCCACCAGCTCACCCCCTGAGGGGGGCGGGGGAAAACTGTTTTTT. Translating gives CATSSPPEGGGGKLFF.

With regard to this clone: Distinct nucleotide sequences in the sample also encode this CDR3. The gene calls are TRBV2 and TRBJ2-1; 14 bases agree with TRBD2. In germline, CDR1 is SNHLY, CDR2 FYNNEI. The CDR3 has 14 amino acids. V dropped 4 bases and J dropped 7; count of bases not matched to a gene: 0. The CDR3 reads CASSGTSGRNEQFF. As DNA, the CDR3 is TGTGCCAGCAGTGGGACTAGCGGGAGGAATGAGCAGTTCTTC.

This chain connects TRBV6-5 to TRBJ2-7; a weak D match, TRBD1 (5 bases). V was shortened by 8 bases and J by 1 base, with 12 bases between the two germline ends. The germline gives CDR1 MNHEY, CDR2 SVGAGI. The CDR3 totals 13 residues. CDR3: CASSVTGSYEQYV. DNA of the CDR3: TGTGCCAGCTCCGTAACAGGTTCCTACGAGCAGTACGTC.

The chain joins TRBV19 to TRBJ1-3, with 7 bases lining up with TRBD1. This CDR3 has 16 amino acids. Germline V gene lookup returns CDR1 LNHDA and CDR2 SQIVND (reference sequence). Trimming at V came to 7 bases and at J to 0 bases, leaving 9 bases not matched to a gene. CDR3 sequence (DNA): TGTGCCAGTATCAACCTCAGGGGGAACTCTGGAAACACCATATATTTT. Residues: CASINLRGNSGNTIYF.

The genes are TRBV30 and TRBJ2-4, with TRBD1 matching 7 bases. The CDR3 is 14 amino acids. Germline V gene lookup returns CDR1 GTSNPN and CDR2 SVGIG (reference sequence). The ends lost 2 bases at V and 7 bases at J; junction bases unmatched: 8. CDR3 sequence: CAWSLTGKMNIQYF. For the CDR3, the DNA is TGTGCCTGGAGTCTGACAGGGAAGATGAACATTCAGTACTTC.

The chain joins TRBV9 to TRBJ2-2, with 10 bases that match TRBD2. The V gene end was trimmed by 4 bases and the J gene end by 6 bases; junction bases not matched to a gene: 6. The CDR3 has 15 residues. Germline lookup yields CDR1 SGDLS and CDR2 YYNGEE. This CDR3 is CASSLQRGGAGELFF. The CDR3 DNA follows: TGTGCCAGCAGCCTTCAGCGGGGGGGCGCCGGGGAGCTGTTTTTT.

The chain employs TRBV11-3 and TRBJ2-5; 10 bases match TRBD1. Per germline, CDR1 SGHNT and CDR2 YENEEA. The length of the CDR3 is 15 residues. J gave up 5 bases and V 5 bases, and 8 bases lay outside the gene matches. The CDR3 sequence: CASSKDRGFGETQYF. The CDR3 DNA is TGTGCCAGCAGCAAGGACAGGGGGTTCGGGGAGACCCAGTACTTC.

The J gene is TRBJ1-2, the V gene TRBV15; 7 bases map to TRBD1. Germline loops: CDR1 LNHNV, CDR2 YYDKDF (reference sequence). J gave up 6 bases and V 0 bases, and 7 bases lay outside the gene matches. This CDR3 comprises 15 residues. CDR3 in DNA: TGTGCCACCAGCAGAGATCGAGGCAGGGGGGATGGCTACACCTTC. This gives the protein CATSRDRGRGDGYTF.

The chain is built from TRBV2 and TRBJ1-1, with 8 bases aligning to TRBD1. The CDR3 extends over 13 amino acids. V gave up 5 bases and J gave up 4 bases; unmatched junction bases: 3. CDR1 SNHLY and CDR2 FYNNEI come from the germline V gene. The CDR3 DNA sequence: TGTGCCAGCAGTACCACAGGGGGCACTGAAGCTTTCTTT. It is translated as CASSTTGGTEAFF.

The genes are TRBV13 and TRBJ1-2; 7 bases align to TRBD1. This CDR3 has 15 residues. The J segment lost 9 bases and the V segment lost 0 bases, leaving 10 bases of the junction unmatched. In germline, CDR1 is PRHDT, CDR2 FYEKMQ (reference sequence). CDR3 protein: CASSLGPRQGVSYTF. The CDR3 DNA is TGTGCCAGCAGCTTAGGCCCGAGGCAGGGGGTGAGCTACACCTTC.

The rearrangement uses TRBV14 and TRBJ2-3; D is ambiguous. The germline V gene encodes CDR1 SGHDN and CDR2 FVKESK. V lost 1 base and J lost 2, with 10 bases in between. This CDR3 spans 15 amino acids. CDR3 nucleotides: TGTGCCAGCAGCCAAGGGAACAGATACACAGATACGCAGTATTTT. It translates to CASSQGNRYTDTQYF.

The V and J genes are TRBV6-2 or TRBV6-3 and TRBJ1-2, with D possibly being TRBD1 (5 bases). The CDR3 sequence is 15 residues long. Trimming stripped 7 bases from V and 3 bases from J, with 18 bases between. In germline, CDR1 is MNHEY, CDR2 SVGEGT. In DNA form, the CDR3 reads TGTGCCAGCAACCCGGGACTCCCAAACCACTATGGCTACACCTTC. Translating it yields CASNPGLPNHYGYTF.

This clone was picked up a small number of times. The chain is built from TRBV4-1 and TRBJ1-1; D not certain. This CDR3 is 15 amino acids long. CDR1 and CDR2 from the germline V gene are MGHRA and YSYEKL. Trimming removed 0 bases from V and 3 bases from J, with 11 bases in between. CDR3 loop: CASSQDPVGYTEAFF. CDR3 sequence (DNA): TGCGCCAGCAGCCAAGATCCGGTCGGGTACACTGAAGCTTTCTTT.

The V gene is TRBV9, the J gene TRBJ1-1; the D gene is possibly TRBD1 (5 bases). V was clipped by 6 bases and J by 1 base, with 16 bases between them. Germline-derived CDR1 and CDR2 are SGDLS and YYNGEE. The CDR3 runs to 15 residues. The CDR3 nucleotides read TGTGCCAGCACATTAGGGGCCGTGCAGAACACTGAAGCTTTCTTT. Protein: CASTLGAVQNTEAFF. Complete variable domain (other parts from reference TRBV9 and TRBJ1-1): DSGVTQTPKHLITATGQRVTLRCSPRSGDLSVYWYQQSLDQGLQFLIQYYNGEERAKGNILERFSAQQFPDLHSELNLSSLELGDSALYFCASTLGAVQNTEAFFGQGTRLTVV.

The chain uses TRBV28 and TRBJ1-3, with TRBD1 matching 7 bases. V lost 4 bases, J lost 5 bases, and 8 bases stayed unmatched. The CDR3 sequence is 15 residues long. The germline V gene has CDR1 MDHEN and CDR2 SYDVKM. The CDR3 DNA follows: TGTGCCAGCAGTTGGGGGACAGACCACAGAAACACCATATATTTT. Translating gives CASSWGTDHRNTIYF.

V usage is TRBV7-2 and J usage is TRBJ2-2; D call uncertain. V was trimmed by 2 bases and J by 0 bases, leaving 4 bases between them. Germline CDR1 SGHTA, CDR2 FQGNSA. This CDR3 has 14 residues. The CDR3 region is CASSLQANTGELFF. The CDR3 nucleotides read TGTGCCAGCAGCTTACAGGCGAACACCGGGGAGCTGTTTTTT.

The rearrangement links TRBV19 to TRBJ2-1; 8 positions agree with TRBD1. Germline CDR1 is LNHDA and CDR2 is SQIVND (reference sequence). V was pared by 5 bases and J by 12 bases, with 9 bases of the junction left unmatched. This CDR3 spans 13 amino acids. CDR3 residues: CASSPRTGIGQFF. The CDR3 DNA is TGTGCCAGTAGTCCGCGGACAGGGATCGGGCAGTTCTTC.

This chain uses TRBV30 with TRBJ2-6, with 7 bases that match TRBD1. V lost 2 bases to trimming and J lost 1 base; unmatched junction nucleotides: 8. Germline V gene lookup returns CDR1 GTSNPN and CDR2 SVGIG (reference sequence). This CDR3 is built from 17 residues. In nucleotides, the CDR3 is TGTGCCTGGAGTCCGGGACAGCGCCCTTCTGGGGCCAACGTCCTGACTTTC. It encodes CAWSPGQRPSGANVLTF. The whole variable domain, filled in from reference TRBV30 and TRBJ2-6, reads SQTIHQWPATLVQPVGSPLSLECTVEGTSNPNLYWYRQAAGRGLQLLFYSVGIGQISSEVPQNLSASRPQDRQFILSSKKLLLSDSGFYLCAWSPGQRPSGANVLTFGAGSRLTVL.

The chain joins TRBV10-3 to TRBJ2-4; 7 nucleotides align to TRBD1. This CDR3 has 16 residues. With 5 bases clipped from V and 0 bases from J, the junction kept 7 bases outside the gene matches. Germline CDR1 is ENHRY and CDR2 is SYGVKD. The CDR3 DNA reads as TGTGCCATCAGTACGGGACAGCTCCTAGCCAAAAACATTCAGTACTTC. Protein: CAISTGQLLAKNIQYF.

Comments on this clone: This same CDR3 is encoded by further DNA sequences in the sample. CDR3 sequence reads: CASSYSTGEDQPQHF. The CDR3 DNA reads as TGTGCCAGCAGTTACTCGACAGGGGAGGATCAGCCCCAGCATTTT. The chain combines TRBV6-2 or TRBV6-3 with TRBJ1-5; 8 bases map to TRBD1. Germline V lookup: CDR1 MNHEY, CDR2 SVGEGT. Losses at the gene ends were 0 bases for V and 5 bases for J; bases not matched to a gene: 3. The CDR3 sequence is 15 residues long.